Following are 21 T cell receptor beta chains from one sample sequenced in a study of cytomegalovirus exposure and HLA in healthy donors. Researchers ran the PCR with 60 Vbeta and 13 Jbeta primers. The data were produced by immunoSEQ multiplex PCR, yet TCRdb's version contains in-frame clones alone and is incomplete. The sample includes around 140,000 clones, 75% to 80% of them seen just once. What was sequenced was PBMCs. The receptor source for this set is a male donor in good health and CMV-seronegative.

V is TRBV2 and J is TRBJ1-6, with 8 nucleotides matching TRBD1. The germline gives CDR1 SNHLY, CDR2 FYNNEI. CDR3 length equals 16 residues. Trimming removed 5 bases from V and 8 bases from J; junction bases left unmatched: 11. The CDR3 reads CASSSFGQGGDSPLHF. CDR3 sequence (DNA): TGTGCCAGCAGTTCCTTCGGACAGGGTGGAGATTCACCCCTCCACTTT.

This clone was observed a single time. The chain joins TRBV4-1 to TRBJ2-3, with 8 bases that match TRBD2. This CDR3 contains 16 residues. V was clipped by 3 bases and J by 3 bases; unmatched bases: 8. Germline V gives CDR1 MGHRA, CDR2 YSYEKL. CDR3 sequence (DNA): TGCGCCAGCAGCCACAAGCCGGGACTAGAGACAGATACGCAGTATTTT. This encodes CASSHKPGLETDTQYF.

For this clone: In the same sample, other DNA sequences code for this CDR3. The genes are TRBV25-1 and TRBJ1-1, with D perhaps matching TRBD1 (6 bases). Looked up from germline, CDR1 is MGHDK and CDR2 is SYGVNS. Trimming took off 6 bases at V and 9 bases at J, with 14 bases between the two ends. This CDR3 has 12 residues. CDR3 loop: CASSLGGNKAFF. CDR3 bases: TGTGCCAGCAGCCTAGGGGGAAATAAAGCTTTCTTT.

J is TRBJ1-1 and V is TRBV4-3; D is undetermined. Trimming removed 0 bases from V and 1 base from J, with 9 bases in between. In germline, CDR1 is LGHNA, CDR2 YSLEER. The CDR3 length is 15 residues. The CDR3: CASSQDWARNTEAFF. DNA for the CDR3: TGCGCCAGCAGCCAAGACTGGGCAAGGAACACTGAAGCTTTCTTT.

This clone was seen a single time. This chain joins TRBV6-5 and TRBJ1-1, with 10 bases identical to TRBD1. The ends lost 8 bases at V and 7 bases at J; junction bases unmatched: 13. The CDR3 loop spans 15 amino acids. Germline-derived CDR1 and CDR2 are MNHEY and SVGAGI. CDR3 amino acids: CASSVRGTGVNEAFF. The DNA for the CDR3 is TGTGCCAGCTCCGTGCGAGGGACAGGGGTAAATGAAGCTTTCTTT.

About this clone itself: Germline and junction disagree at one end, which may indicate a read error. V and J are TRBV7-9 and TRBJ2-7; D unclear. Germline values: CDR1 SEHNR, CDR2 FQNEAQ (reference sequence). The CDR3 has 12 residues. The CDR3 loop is CSSSPIPYEQYF. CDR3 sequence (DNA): TGTTCCAGCAGCCCAATTCCCTACGAGCAGTACTTC. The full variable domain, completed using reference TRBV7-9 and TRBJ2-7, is DTGVSQNPRHKITKRGQNVTFRCDPISEHNRLYWYRQTLGQGPEFLTYFQNEAQLEKSRLLSDRFSAERPKGSFSTLEIQRTEQGDSAMYLCSSSPIPYEQYFGPGTRLTVT.

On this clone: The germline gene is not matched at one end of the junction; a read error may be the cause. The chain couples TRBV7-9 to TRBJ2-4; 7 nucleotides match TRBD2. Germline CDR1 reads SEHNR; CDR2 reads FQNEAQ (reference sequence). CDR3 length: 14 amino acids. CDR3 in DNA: TGTTCCAGCAGCCGGGGGGTTGCCAAAAACATTCAGTACTTC. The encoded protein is CSSSRGVAKNIQYF.

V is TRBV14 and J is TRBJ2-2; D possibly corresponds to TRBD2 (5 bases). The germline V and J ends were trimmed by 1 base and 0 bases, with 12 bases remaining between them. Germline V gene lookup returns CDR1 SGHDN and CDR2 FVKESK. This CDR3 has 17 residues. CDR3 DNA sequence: TGTGCCAGCAGCCAAGTCACGGGGAAGGCGAACACCGGGGAGCTGTTTTTT. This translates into CASSQVTGKANTGELFF. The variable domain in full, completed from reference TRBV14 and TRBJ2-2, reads EAGVTQFPSHSVIEKGQTVTLRCDPISGHDNLYWYRRVMGKEIKFLLHFVKESKQDESGMPNNRFLAERTGGTYSTLKVQPAELEDSGVYFCASSQVTGKANTGELFFGEGSRLTVL.

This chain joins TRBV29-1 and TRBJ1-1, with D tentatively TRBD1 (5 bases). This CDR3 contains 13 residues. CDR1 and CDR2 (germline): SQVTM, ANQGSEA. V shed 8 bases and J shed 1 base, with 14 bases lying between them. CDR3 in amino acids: CSIKNGGNTEAFF. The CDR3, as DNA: TGCAGCATAAAGAACGGGGGGAACACTGAAGCTTTCTTT.

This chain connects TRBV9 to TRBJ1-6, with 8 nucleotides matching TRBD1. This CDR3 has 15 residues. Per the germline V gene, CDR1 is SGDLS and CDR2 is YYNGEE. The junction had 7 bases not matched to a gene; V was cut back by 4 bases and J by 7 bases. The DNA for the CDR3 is TGTGCCAGCAGCTCTAGGACAGGGACCAATTCACCCCTCCACTTT. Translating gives CASSSRTGTNSPLHF.

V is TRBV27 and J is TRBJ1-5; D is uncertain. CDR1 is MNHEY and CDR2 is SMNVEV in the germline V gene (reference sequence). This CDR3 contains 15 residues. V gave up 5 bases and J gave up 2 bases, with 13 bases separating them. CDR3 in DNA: TGTGCCAGCAGTCCTCGGAGGGCGGGCAATCAGCCCCAGCATTTT. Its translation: CASSPRRAGNQPQHF.

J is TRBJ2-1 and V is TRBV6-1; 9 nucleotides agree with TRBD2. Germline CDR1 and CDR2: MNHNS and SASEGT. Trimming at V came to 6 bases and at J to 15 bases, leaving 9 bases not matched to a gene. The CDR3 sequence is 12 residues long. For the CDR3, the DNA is TGTGCCAGCAGCGAGCGGGGGGAAAGGCCGTTCTTC. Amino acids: CASSERGERPFF.

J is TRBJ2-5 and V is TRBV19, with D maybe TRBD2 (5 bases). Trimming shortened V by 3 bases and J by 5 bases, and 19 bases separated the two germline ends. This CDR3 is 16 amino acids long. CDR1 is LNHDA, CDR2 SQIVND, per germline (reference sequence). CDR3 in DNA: TGTGCCAGTAGTATCGCCATCGGGGTAGGAGTGGAGACCCAGTACTTC. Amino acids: CASSIAIGVGVETQYF.

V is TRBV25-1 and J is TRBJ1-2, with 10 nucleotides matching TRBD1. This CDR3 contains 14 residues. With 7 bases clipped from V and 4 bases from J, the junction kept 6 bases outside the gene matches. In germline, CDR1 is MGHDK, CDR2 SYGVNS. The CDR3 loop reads CASTPGQGPYGYTF. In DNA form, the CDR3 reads TGTGCCAGCACCCCGGGACAGGGGCCCTATGGCTACACCTTC.

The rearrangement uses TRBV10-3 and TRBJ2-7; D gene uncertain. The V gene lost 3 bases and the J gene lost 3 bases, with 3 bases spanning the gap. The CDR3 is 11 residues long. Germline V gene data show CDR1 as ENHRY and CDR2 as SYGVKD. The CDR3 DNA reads TGTGCCATCAGTGACAGCTACGAGCAGTACTTC. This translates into CAISDSYEQYF.

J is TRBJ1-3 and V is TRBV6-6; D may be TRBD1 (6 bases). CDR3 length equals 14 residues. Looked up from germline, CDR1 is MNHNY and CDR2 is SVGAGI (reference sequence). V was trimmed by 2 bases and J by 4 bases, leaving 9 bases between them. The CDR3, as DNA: TGTGCCAGCAGTTACGCAGGGGAGGGAAACACCATATATTTT. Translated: CASSYAGEGNTIYF.

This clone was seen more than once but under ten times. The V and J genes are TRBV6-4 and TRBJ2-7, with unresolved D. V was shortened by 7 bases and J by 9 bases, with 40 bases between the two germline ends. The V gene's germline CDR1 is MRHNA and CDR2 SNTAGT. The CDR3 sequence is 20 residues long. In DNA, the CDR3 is TGTGCCAGCATTAATCGAAACGATCCACCGAGGCGCTTGGATGTTATTTCGCAGTACTTC. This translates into CASINRNDPPRRLDVISQYF.

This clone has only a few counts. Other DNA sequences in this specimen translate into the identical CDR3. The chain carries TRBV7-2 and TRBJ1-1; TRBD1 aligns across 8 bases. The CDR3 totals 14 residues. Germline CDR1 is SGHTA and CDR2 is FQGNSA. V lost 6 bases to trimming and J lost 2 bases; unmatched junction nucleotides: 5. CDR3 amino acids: CASSSQGANTEAFF. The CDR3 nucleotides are TGTGCCAGCAGTTCCCAGGGGGCAAACACTGAAGCTTTCTTT.

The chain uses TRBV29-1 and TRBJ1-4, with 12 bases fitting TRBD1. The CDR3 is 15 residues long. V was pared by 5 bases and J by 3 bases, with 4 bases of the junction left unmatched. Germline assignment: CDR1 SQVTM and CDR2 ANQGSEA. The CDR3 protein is CSVRGTGGPNEKLFF. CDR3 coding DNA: TGCAGCGTTCGGGGGACAGGGGGCCCTAATGAAAAACTGTTTTTT.

CDR3 in amino acids: CATSRADSPRGTQYF. CDR3 coding DNA: TGTGCCACCAGCAGAGCGGACAGCCCTAGGGGGACCCAGTACTTC. The chain links TRBV15 to TRBJ2-5; maybe TRBD1 (6 bases). CDR1 and CDR2 from the germline V gene are LNHNV and YYDKDF (reference sequence). This CDR3 contains 15 residues. Trimming removed 1 base from V and 7 bases from J, with 16 bases in between.

CDR3 sequence reads: CSAGRTGGPDTQYF. CDR3 bases: TGCAGCGCCGGGAGGACAGGGGGCCCAGATACGCAGTATTTT. This chain connects TRBV29-1 to TRBJ2-3; 11 nucleotides agree with TRBD1. This CDR3 spans 14 amino acids. Losses at the gene ends were 7 bases for V and 4 bases for J; bases not matched to a gene: 7. Germline V gives CDR1 SQVTM, CDR2 ANQGSEA.